The present T cell receptor (beta chain) was sequenced within a study of blood T cells in healthy people across ages. Overall study: The capture of about one barcoded beta molecule per two T cells was achieved by template switching.

The CDR3 runs to 13 residues. Germline CDR1 reads SEHNR; CDR2 reads FQNEAQ (reference sequence). About this clonotype itself: Mismatch with germline at one junction end may stem from a read error.

The second PCR ran roughly 6 to 11 cycles with a sample-barcoded 5' primer and J-beta primers. TCRdb itself ran the 5' RACE reads through MiXCR, one entry per CDR3 protein. The top ten hold approximately 2.1% of the sample, which has over 1.5 million distinct CDR3 sequences, about 50% seen once. Material for sequencing was blood. This chain uses TRBV7-9 with TRBJ2-7; possibly TRBD1 for D (7 bases). This TCR was recovered from a woman in her forties in good health. Written as DNA, the CDR3 is TGTGCCAGTATAGGAGGGGGCTCCAACGAGCAGTACTTC. It translates to CASIGGGSNEQYF.